The present T cell receptor (beta chain) was sequenced within a study of cytomegalovirus exposure and HLA in healthy donors. Study information: Out of about 180 million T cells, an earlier analysis found some 120 million unique TCR beta sequences in total. Study-level points and caveats: Further analysis, carried out later, found HLA-associated TCR beta chains more clonally expanded than equally common other chains.

The germline CDR1 and CDR2 sequences are SGHRS and YFSETQ. This CDR3 is 16 amino acids long. V was shortened by 1 base and J by 6 bases, with 16 bases between the two germline ends. PCR was performed using 60 Vbeta and 13 Jbeta primers. Generated by immunoSEQ multiplex PCR, the TCRdb table keeps only in-frame clones and is missing some. The sample lists some 160,000 clones, over 70% occurring once. Regarding this clone: Its specificity is unknown.

What was sequenced was PBMCs. The chain couples TRBV5-1 to TRBJ2-2; TRBD2 is a possible D gene (5 bases). This receptor was taken from a woman aged 35 to 49 in good health and CMV-seronegative. The CDR3 here is CASSLRELVGAGELFF. DNA of the CDR3: TGCGCCAGCAGCTTGCGGGAACTAGTTGGGGCCGGGGAGCTGTTTTTT.